This T cell receptor (beta chain) appears in the sequencing data of a study of T cell clonality in common variable immunodeficiency. Data came from immunoSEQ multiplex PCR; TCRdb stores just in-frame clones and leaves some out. Observed in the sample are over 45,000 clones, none of them singletons. The CDR3 contains 14 residues. Germline CDR1 LGHNA, CDR2 YNFKEQ. In this sample, this clone turned up many times. At one boundary the junction diverges from the germline segment, which might be a read error. With the read ending 3 residues before the CDR3 end, the germline J gene is used to fill in that end.

The clonotype was recovered from a person aged 18 to 75 in good health. The chain links TRBV4-2 to TRBJ1-1, with D possibly being TRBD1 (5 bases). Material for sequencing was peripheral blood mononuclear cells. The covered CDR3 bases are TGCGCCAGCAGCCCGAGGGGCACGAACACTGAA. Translating gives CASSPRGTNTE. The complete CDR3 sequence is CASSPRGTNTEAFF.